This TCR beta chain was sequenced in a study of shared clonotypes between healthy human individuals. Whole-study results and caveats: Few donors limited the genetic and exposure-history diversity represented. Blood was the only sampled material, and tissue repertoires likely differ.

From CD4+ cells came CD45RA+ naive and CD45RA-negative memory subsets. Authors' analysis steps: Filtering differed since immunoSEQ provided only junctions, with no quality scores. The protocol was immunoSEQ multiplex PCR, while the TCRdb copy is restricted to in-frame clones and leaves out a portion. Clonal size and the V and J genes are those of that table, whereas D and trimming came from the DNA. The table records about 1.5 million clones, roughly 97% of them present only once. In the case of this clone: Its target is unknown.

V was cut by 1 base and J by 5 bases, with 15 bases left in between. CDR3 length: 16 residues. Looked up from germline, CDR1 is SGHTA and CDR2 is FQGNSA. The sequencing input was naive CD4+ T cells sorted from blood. Subset here: CD45RA+ positively selected. The chain uses TRBV7-2 and TRBJ1-5, with D uncertain. The TCR comes from a man younger than 40 in good health. The CDR3, as DNA: TGTGCCAGCAGCTTAGGTTCCCTGGGAGTACATCAGCCCCAGCATTTT. Translated: CASSLGSLGVHQPQHF.